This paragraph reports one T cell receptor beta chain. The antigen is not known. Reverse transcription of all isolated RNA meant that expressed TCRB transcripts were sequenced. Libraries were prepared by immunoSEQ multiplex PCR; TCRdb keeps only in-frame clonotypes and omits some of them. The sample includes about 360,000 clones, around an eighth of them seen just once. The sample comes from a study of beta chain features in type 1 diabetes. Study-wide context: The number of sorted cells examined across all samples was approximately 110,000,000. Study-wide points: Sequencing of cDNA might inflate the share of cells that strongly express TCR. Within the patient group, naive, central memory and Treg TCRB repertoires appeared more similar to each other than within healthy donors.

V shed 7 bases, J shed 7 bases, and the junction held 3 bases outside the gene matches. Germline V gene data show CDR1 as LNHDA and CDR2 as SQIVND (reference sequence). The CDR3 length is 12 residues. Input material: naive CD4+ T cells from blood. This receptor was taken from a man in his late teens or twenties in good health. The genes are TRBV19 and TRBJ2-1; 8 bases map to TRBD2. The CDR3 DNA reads TGTGCCAGTACTCCTAGCGGGAATGAGCAGTTCTTC. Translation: CASTPSGNEQFF.